This T cell receptor (beta chain) was profiled in a study of regulatory T cells in long-lasting Graves disease. This clonotype has just a few counts. Trimming took 2 bases from V and 7 from J, leaving 15 bases between them. The CDR3 spans 14 residues. Germline V CDR1 and CDR2: DFQATT, SNEGSKA (reference sequence). Noted time point: newly diagnosed GD, antithyroid drugs for less than 3 months. The TCR library was prepared using RNA isolated from PBMCs. Arm-PCR of CDR3 regions with iRepertoire HTBI primers generated TCR beta libraries. TCRdb analysed the multiplex PCR reads with MiXCR anew, one entry per CDR3 protein. The sample shows around 500,000 distinct CDR3 sequences, about 12% of them seen only once. The sample was also reused in another study, on T cells in Graves' hyperthyroidism and ophthalmopathy.

The source of this sequence is a woman under 40 with Graves disease. The chain recombines TRBV20-1 with TRBJ2-1, with D maybe TRBD2 (5 bases). The sequences come from peripheral blood mononuclear cells (PBMCs), collected at new diagnosis, from a patient treated with antithyroid drugs. CDR3 DNA: TGCAGTGCTAGACCGGGGATCCTACAAAATGAGCAGTTCTTC. Its protein is CSARPGILQNEQFF.